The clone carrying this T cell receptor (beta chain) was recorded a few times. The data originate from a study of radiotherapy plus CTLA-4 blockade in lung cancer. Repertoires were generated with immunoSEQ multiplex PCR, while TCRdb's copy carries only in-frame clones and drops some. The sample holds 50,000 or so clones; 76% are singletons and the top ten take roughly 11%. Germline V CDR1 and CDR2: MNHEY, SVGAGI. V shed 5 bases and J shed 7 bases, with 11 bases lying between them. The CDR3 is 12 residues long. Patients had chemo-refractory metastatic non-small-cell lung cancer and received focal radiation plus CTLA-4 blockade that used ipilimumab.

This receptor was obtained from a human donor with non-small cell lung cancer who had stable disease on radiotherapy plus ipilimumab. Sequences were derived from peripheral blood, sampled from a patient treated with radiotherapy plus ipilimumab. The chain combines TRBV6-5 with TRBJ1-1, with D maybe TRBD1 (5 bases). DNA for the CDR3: TGTGCCAGCAGTCCGGGACCGAATGAAGCTTTCTTT. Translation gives CASSPGPNEAFF.